Listed below are T cell receptor beta chains from one sample, sequenced in a study of blood T cell repertoires in COVID-19. The table came from immunoSEQ multiplex PCR; TCRdb's copy has only in-frame clones and leaves some out. The sample shows 110,000 or so clones, over 80% of them seen only once. The sequenced sample consisted of peripheral blood. The receptors were gathered from a woman aged 50 to 60 with acute or convalescent COVID-19. The CDR3 runs from the conserved cysteine through the conserved F or W. D genes are given only for firm matches. Clone size is shown for a subset of rows, as once, few, many or a class of expanded clone.

V	size	D	J	length	CDR3	DNA
TRBV4-1	-	TRBD1	TRBJ2-5	15	CASSPTDRGHETQYF	TGCGCCAGCAGCCCAACCGACAGGGGTCACGAGACCCAGTACTTC
TRBV9	-	TRBD2	TRBJ2-3	18	CASSGKGSGRQSTDTQYF	TGTGCCAGCAGCGGGAAGGGTAGCGGGAGGCAAAGCACAGATACGCAGTATTTT
TRBV30	-	TRBD1	TRBJ1-6	16	CAWRGDRGLRDSPLHF	TGTGCCTGGAGGGGAGACAGGGGGTTACGGGATTCACCCCTCCACTTT
TRBV24-1	-	-	TRBJ1-6	13	CATSEQYNSPLHF	TGTGCCACCAGTGAACAGTATAATTCACCCCTCCACTTT
TRBV7-9	-	-	TRBJ2-1	12	CASSRFQDEQFF	TGTGCCAGCAGCCGATTTCAGGATGAGCAGTTCTTC
TRBV7-2	-	-	TRBJ1-2	12	CASSLSAGGYTF	TGTGCCAGCAGCTTATCCGCGGGTGGCTACACCTTC
TRBV11-1	once	-	TRBJ1-5	13	CASSASPNQPQHF	TGTGCCAGCAGCGCCAGTCCCAATCAGCCCCAGCATTTT
TRBV30	-	-	TRBJ1-2	12	CAWTPGDYGYTF	TGTGCCTGGACCCCCGGGGACTATGGCTACACCTTC
TRBV28	-	-	TRBJ2-7	17	CASSPFTAREAHYEQYF	TGTGCCAGCAGTCCTTTTACCGCCAGGGAAGCCCACTACGAGCAGTACTTC
TRBV19	few	TRBD1	TRBJ1-5	18	CASSTRTGRALSNQPQHF	TGTGCCAGTAGTACCCGGACAGGGCGAGCCTTAAGCAATCAGCCCCAGCATTTT
TRBV19	-	-	TRBJ1-1	13	CASSIGTAYEAFF	TGTGCCAGTAGTATAGGAACAGCTTATGAAGCTTTCTTT
TRBV6-5	-	-	TRBJ2-7	16	CASSYSTGQRVYEQYF	TGTGCCAGCAGTTACTCGACAGGTCAACGAGTCTACGAGCAGTACTTC
TRBV4-1	-	-	TRBJ1-1	14	CASSQSNRNTEAFF	TGCGCCAGCAGCCAGAGTAACAGGAACACTGAAGCTTTCTTT
TRBV5-1	-	TRBD1	TRBJ2-5	16	CASSFRTGGISETQYF	TGCGCCAGCAGCTTCAGGACAGGGGGGATTAGTGAGACCCAGTACTTC
TRBV24-1	-	-	TRBJ1-2	14	CATSSLGQVGGYTF	TGTGCCACCAGTTCTTTAGGACAAGTTGGGGGCTACACCTTC